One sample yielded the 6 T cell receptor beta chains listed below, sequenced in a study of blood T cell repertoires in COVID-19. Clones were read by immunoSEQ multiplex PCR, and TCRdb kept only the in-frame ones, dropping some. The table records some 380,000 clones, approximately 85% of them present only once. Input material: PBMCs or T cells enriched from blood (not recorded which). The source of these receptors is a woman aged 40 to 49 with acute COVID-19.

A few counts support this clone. The CDR3 loop reads CASSLVLAEIGTDTQYF. CDR3 nucleotide sequence: TGTGCCAGCAGCTTAGTGCTAGCGGAGATAGGCACAGATACGCAGTATTTT. V gene TRBV7-9 combines with J gene TRBJ2-3, with 7 bases matching TRBD2. After removal of 1 base from V and 1 base from J, the junction contained 8 bases not matched to a gene. CDR3 size: 17 residues. Germline V lookup: CDR1 SEHNR, CDR2 FQNEAQ (reference sequence).

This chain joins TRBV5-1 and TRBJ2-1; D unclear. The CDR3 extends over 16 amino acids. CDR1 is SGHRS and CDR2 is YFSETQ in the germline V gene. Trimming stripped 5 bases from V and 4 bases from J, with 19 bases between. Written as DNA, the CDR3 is TGCGCCAGCAGGAACCCTTGGGCGACGGCGTACAATGAGCAGTTCTTC. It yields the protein CASRNPWATAYNEQFF.

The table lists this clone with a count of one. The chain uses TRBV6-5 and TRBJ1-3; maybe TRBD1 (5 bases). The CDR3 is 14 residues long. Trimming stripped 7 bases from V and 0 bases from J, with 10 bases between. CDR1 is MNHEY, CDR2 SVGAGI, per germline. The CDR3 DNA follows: TGTGCCAGCAAGAAGACAGTCTCTGGAAACACCATATATTTT. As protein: CASKKTVSGNTIYF.

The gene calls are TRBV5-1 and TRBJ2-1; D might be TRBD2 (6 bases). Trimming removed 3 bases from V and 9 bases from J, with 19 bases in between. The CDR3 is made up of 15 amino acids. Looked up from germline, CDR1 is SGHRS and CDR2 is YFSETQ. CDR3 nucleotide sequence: TGCGCCAGCAGCTCATGGGACCGGAGGGTCTTTGAGCAGTTCTTC. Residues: CASSSWDRRVFEQFF.

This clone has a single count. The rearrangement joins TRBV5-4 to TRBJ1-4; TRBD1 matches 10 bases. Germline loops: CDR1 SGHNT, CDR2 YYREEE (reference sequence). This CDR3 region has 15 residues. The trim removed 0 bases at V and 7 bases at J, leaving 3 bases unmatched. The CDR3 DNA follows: TGTGCCAGCAGCTTGGGACAGGGGGCAATTGAAAAACTGTTTTTT. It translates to CASSLGQGAIEKLFF.

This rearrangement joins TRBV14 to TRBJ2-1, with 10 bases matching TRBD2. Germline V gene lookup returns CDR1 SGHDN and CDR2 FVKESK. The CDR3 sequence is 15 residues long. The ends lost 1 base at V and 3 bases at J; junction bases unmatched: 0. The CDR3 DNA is TGTGCCAGCAGCCAAGCTAGCGGGGGCTACAATGAGCAGTTCTTC. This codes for CASSQASGGYNEQFF.